This T cell receptor (beta chain) stems from a study of blood T cell repertoires in COVID-19. TCRdb's table, derived via immunoSEQ multiplex PCR, lists solely in-frame clones and lacks some. The table shows some 380,000 clones, with more than 75% occurring only once. Germline V gene sequence: CDR1 SGHRS, CDR2 YFSETQ. With 7 bases clipped from V and 1 base from J, the junction kept 12 bases outside the gene matches. This CDR3 has 16 residues. The clonotype originates from a human donor with acute or convalescent COVID-19. The donor label of this sample is uncertain. Sample: peripheral blood. This chain uses TRBV5-1 with TRBJ1-1; 8 nucleotides align to TRBD1. CDR3 amino acids: CASSPGQVLGNTEAFF. The CDR3 coding sequence is TGCGCCAGCTCCCCGGGACAGGTCCTTGGGAACACTGAAGCTTTCTTT.